This T cell receptor (beta chain) was identified during a study of blood T cell repertoires in COVID-19. For the study at large: In each case, the material was cDNA or gDNA derived from T cells, B-cell-depleted T cells, or PBMCs.

It was during active infection that Seattle patients were enrolled and then longitudinally followed. The CDR3 loop spans 16 amino acids. Germline V gene data show CDR1 as MNHNY and CDR2 as SVGAGI (reference sequence). V shed 4 bases and J 9 bases; nucleotides not matched to a gene: 9. In the source study's methods: For nucleated cells, counts were estimated from reference gene primer amplification. Data came from immunoSEQ multiplex PCR; TCRdb stores just in-frame clones and leaves some out. V and J calls and clone size are those listed in that table; D and trimming were worked out from the DNA. The data hold approximately 300,000 clones, with 75% to 95% observed a single time.

This clonotype was obtained from a woman aged 30 to 39 with COVID-19, enrolled during active disease. Material: peripheral blood. V usage is TRBV6-6 and J usage is TRBJ1-6; TRBD1 agrees at 10 bases. This CDR3 is CASSSWTGGDGSPLHF. The CDR3 coding sequence is TGTGCCAGCAGTTCTTGGACAGGGGGAGATGGTTCACCCCTCCACTTT.